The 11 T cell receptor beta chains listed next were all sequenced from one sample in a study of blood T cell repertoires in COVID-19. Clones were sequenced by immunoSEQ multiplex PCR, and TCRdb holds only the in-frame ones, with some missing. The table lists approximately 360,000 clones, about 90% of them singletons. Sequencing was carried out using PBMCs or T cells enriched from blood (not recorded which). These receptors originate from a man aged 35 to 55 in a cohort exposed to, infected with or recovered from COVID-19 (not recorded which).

CDR3 amino acids: CASSRGTQGGGAFF. CDR3 DNA: TGTGCCAGCAGCCGGGGGACCCAGGGAGGTGGGGCTTTCTTT. The chain carries TRBV3-1 (or the pseudogene TRBV3-2) and TRBJ1-1, with D possibly TRBD1 on 5 matching bases. Trimming took off 4 bases at V and 11 bases at J, with 20 bases between the two ends. Germline CDR1 LGHDT, CDR2 YNNKEL (reference sequence). This CDR3 region has 14 residues.

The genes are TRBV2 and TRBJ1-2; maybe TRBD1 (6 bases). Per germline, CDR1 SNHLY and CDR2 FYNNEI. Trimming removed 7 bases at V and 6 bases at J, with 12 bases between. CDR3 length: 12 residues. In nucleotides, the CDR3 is TGTGCCAGCACCCGGGCAGGGGATGGCTACACCTTC. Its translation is CASTRAGDGYTF.

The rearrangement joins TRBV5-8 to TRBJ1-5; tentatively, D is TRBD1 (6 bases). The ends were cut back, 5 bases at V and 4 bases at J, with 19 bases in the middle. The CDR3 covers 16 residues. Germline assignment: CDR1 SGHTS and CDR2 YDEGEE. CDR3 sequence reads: CASRQREGGRNQPQHF. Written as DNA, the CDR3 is TGTGCCAGCAGACAGCGGGAGGGGGGTCGGAATCAGCCCCAGCATTTT.

The CDR3 reads CASRGRGLDTGELFF. The DNA for the CDR3 is TGTGCCAGCAGGGGCAGGGGGCTGGACACCGGGGAGCTGTTTTTT. This sequence joins TRBV6-5 and TRBJ2-2; 8 positions match TRBD1. The junction had 6 bases not matched to a gene; V was cut back by 6 bases and J by 3 bases. The germline V gene encodes CDR1 MNHEY and CDR2 SVGAGI. The CDR3 consists of 15 residues.

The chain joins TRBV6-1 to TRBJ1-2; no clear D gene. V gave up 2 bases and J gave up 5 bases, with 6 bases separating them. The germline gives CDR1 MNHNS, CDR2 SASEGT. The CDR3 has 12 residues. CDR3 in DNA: TGTGCCAGCAGTGAACACTTGTATGGCTACACCTTC. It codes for CASSEHLYGYTF.

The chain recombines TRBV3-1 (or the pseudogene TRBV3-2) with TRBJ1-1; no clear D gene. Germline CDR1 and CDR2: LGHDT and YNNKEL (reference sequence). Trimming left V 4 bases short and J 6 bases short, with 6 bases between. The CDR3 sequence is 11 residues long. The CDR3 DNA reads TGTGCCAGCAGCCGTAACTCTGAAGCTTTCTTT. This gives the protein CASSRNSEAFF.

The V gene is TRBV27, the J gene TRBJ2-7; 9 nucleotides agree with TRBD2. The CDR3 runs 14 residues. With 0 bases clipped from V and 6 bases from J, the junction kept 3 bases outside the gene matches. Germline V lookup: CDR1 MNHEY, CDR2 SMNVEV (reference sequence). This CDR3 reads CASSLSAGGREQYF. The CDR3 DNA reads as TGTGCCAGCAGTTTATCCGCGGGAGGGCGCGAGCAGTACTTC.

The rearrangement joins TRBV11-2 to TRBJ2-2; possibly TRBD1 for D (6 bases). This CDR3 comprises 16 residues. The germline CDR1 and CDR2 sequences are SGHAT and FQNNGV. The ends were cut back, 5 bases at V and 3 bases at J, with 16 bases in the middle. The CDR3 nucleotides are TGTGCCAGCAGCCCCCTCACCGGGACACACACCGGGGAGCTGTTTTTT. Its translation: CASSPLTGTHTGELFF.

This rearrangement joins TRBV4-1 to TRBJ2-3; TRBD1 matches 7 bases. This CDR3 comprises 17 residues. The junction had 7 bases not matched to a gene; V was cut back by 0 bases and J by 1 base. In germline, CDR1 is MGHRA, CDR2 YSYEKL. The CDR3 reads CASSQDRGGLGTDTQYF. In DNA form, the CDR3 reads TGCGCCAGCAGCCAAGATAGAGGGGGCTTAGGCACAGATACGCAGTATTTT.

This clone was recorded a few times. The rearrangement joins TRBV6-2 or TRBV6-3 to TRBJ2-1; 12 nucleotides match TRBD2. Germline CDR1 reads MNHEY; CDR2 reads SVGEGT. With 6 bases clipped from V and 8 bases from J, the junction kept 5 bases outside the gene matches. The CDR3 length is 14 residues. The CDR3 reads CASSRTSGKYEQFF. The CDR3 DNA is TGTGCCAGCAGCAGGACTAGCGGGAAGTATGAGCAGTTCTTC.

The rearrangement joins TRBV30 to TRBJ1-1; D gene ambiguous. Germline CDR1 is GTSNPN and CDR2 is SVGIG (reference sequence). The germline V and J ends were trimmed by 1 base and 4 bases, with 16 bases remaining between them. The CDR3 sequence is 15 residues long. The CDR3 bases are TGTGCCTGGAGTGATCCCGACACTCTGGGCACTGAAGCTTTCTTT. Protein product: CAWSDPDTLGTEAFF.